The clone carrying this T cell receptor (beta chain) showed up many times. Its antigen is currently unknown. The record originates from a study of CD8 T cells in ankylosing spondylitis. TCRdb fed the 5' RACE reads into MiXCR, producing one record per CDR3 protein. Among 750,000 to 850,000 distinct CDR3 sequences listed, 10% to 15% were seen once. Findings and limits, study-wide: For ankylosing spondylitis blood, a TCR beta motif of about eight highly homologous variants appeared characteristic.

The clonotype comes from a male donor with ankylosing spondylitis. The sample was blood, either unsorted or a sorted T cell fraction (not recorded which).

The CDR3 protein is CASSYVGYEQYF. The CDR3 coding sequence is TGTGCCAGCAGCTACGTCGGCTACGAGCAGTACTTC. V usage is TRBV6-2 or TRBV6-3 and J usage is TRBJ2-7, with D uncertain. Germline CDR1 reads MNHEY; CDR2 reads SVGEGT. Trimming removed 6 bases at V and 3 bases at J, with 9 bases between. The CDR3 loop spans 12 amino acids.